Following are 27 T cell receptor beta chains from one sample sequenced in a study of follicular helper T cells after annual influenza vaccination. Assay: immunoSEQ multiplex PCR; the TCRdb copy retains only in-frame clones and omits some. The sample has about 6,600 clones; 65% to 90% are singletons. The time point: 2015-2016 season, 7 days after influenza vaccination. Sequencing was performed on CXCR5- memory CD4+ T cells sorted from blood, taken 7 days after influenza vaccination. The receptors were sampled from an adult who received the influenza vaccine.

This clone was recorded a few times. The V gene is TRBV25-1, the J gene TRBJ2-7, with D uncertain. Trimming took off 4 bases at V and 3 bases at J, with 4 bases between the two ends. The CDR3 runs to 11 residues. CDR1 and CDR2 from the germline V gene are MGHDK and SYGVNS. The CDR3 here is CASSAFYEQYF. The CDR3 DNA is TGTGCCAGCAGTGCATTCTACGAGCAGTACTTC.

The V call is TRBV7-2, the J call TRBJ1-2; possibly TRBD1 for D (5 bases). CDR1 is SGHTA, CDR2 FQGNSA, per germline. V lost 0 bases and J 0 bases, leaving 14 bases between the germline ends. The CDR3 has 17 residues. The CDR3, as DNA: TGTGCCAGCAGCTTAGCGATAGTGGGCAGGGCTAACTATGGCTACACCTTC. Translated, it gives CASSLAIVGRANYGYTF.

The rearrangement joins TRBV7-8 to TRBJ1-5; a possible D gene is TRBD1 (6 bases). The CDR3 is 16 amino acids. V lost 3 bases and J 0 bases, leaving 12 bases between the germline ends. Per the germline V gene, CDR1 is SGHVS and CDR2 is FQNEAQ. CDR3 sequence reads: CASSFRAGDSNQPQHF. DNA for the CDR3: TGTGCCAGCAGCTTTAGGGCAGGGGATAGCAATCAGCCCCAGCATTTT.

This chain joins TRBV2 and TRBJ2-7, with TRBD1 identical over 7 bases. The CDR3 contains 14 residues. In germline, CDR1 is SNHLY, CDR2 FYNNEI. V trimming: 2 bases; J trimming: 0 bases; junction bases outside the gene matches: 1. CDR3 protein: CASSESGGSYEQYF. The DNA of the CDR3 is TGTGCCAGCAGTGAATCAGGGGGCTCCTACGAGCAGTACTTC.

V gene TRBV4-3 combines with J gene TRBJ2-3, with 8 positions matching TRBD2. This CDR3 has 17 amino acids. V was pared by 1 base and J by 2 bases, with 8 bases of the junction left unmatched. Per the germline V gene, CDR1 is LGHNA and CDR2 is YSLEER. Written as DNA, the CDR3 is TGCGCCAGCAGCCAAGGCCGGGGGGGCGGTAACACAGATACGCAGTATTTT. Residues: CASSQGRGGGNTDTQYF.

V usage is TRBV15 and J usage is TRBJ2-7; either TRBD1 or TRBD2 may fit D (5 bases each). The CDR3 loop spans 14 amino acids. The germline gives CDR1 LNHNV, CDR2 YYDKDF (reference sequence). Trimming cost V 0 bases and J 4 bases, with 10 bases left between them. The CDR3 bases are TGTGCCACCAGCAGAGATCCGGGGCCTTACGAGCAGTACTTC. It encodes CATSRDPGPYEQYF.

This chain uses TRBV15 with TRBJ2-2; either TRBD1 or TRBD2 may supply D (5 bases each). The CDR3 has 17 amino acids. Germline V gives CDR1 LNHNV, CDR2 YYDKDF (reference sequence). V lost 1 base, J lost 1 base, and 13 bases lay in between. The CDR3 DNA is TGTGCCACCAGCAGAGCCTCGGGACCAATGAACACCGGGGAGCTGTTTTTT. Translating gives CATSRASGPMNTGELFF.

The rearrangement links TRBV7-3 to TRBJ1-4, with D possibly TRBD1 on 6 matching bases. V lost 5 bases and J lost 3, with 13 bases in between. The CDR3 has 15 amino acids. Germline-derived CDR1 and CDR2 are SGHTA and FQGTGA. The CDR3 region is CASSPQGSPNEKLFF. CDR3 sequence (DNA): TGTGCCAGCAGCCCGCAGGGGAGTCCTAATGAAAAACTGTTTTTT.

The chain uses TRBV27 and TRBJ1-1, with 7 bases identical to TRBD1. With 2 bases clipped from V and 1 base from J, the junction kept 7 bases outside the gene matches. Looked up from germline, CDR1 is MNHEY and CDR2 is SMNVEV (reference sequence). This CDR3 comprises 16 residues. The CDR3 coding sequence is TGTGCCAGCAGTTTACGCCCGGGACAGAGGAACACTGAAGCTTTCTTT. The encoded protein is CASSLRPGQRNTEAFF.

For the CDR3, the DNA is TGTGCCAGCAGCTTTCGGGGGCTGAACACTGAAGCTTTCTTT. This encodes CASSFRGLNTEAFF. V gene TRBV7-6 combines with J gene TRBJ1-1, with D possibly matching TRBD1 (6 bases). Germline V gene data show CDR1 as SGHVS and CDR2 as FNYEAQ. The V and J ends lost 3 bases and 0 bases respectively, with 8 bases between them. The CDR3 is made up of 14 amino acids.

This chain links TRBV7-3 with TRBJ2-3; 12 nucleotides line up with TRBD2. Unmatched junction bases numbered 2, after V lost 6 bases and J lost 4 bases. Germline CDR1 reads SGHTA; CDR2 reads FQGTGA. The CDR3 covers 14 residues. The CDR3 sequence: CASSLAGGSDTQYF. The CDR3 nucleotides read TGTGCCAGCAGTCTAGCGGGGGGGTCAGATACGCAGTATTTT.

V is TRBV7-9 and J is TRBJ2-5; no reliable D call. CDR3 length: 11 amino acids. V was clipped by 5 bases and J by 10 bases, with 11 bases between them. CDR1 and CDR2 from the germline V gene are SEHNR and FQNEAQ (reference sequence). The CDR3, as DNA: TGTGCCAGCAGCCCTACCGGAAACCAGTACTTC. It codes for CASSPTGNQYF.

The genes are TRBV9 and TRBJ2-7, with D tentatively TRBD2 (6 bases). This CDR3 has 13 amino acids. V gave up 3 bases and J gave up 0 bases, with 7 bases separating them. Germline CDR1 and CDR2: SGDLS and YYNGEE. CDR3 amino acids: CASSAGSSYEQYF. CDR3 in DNA: TGTGCCAGCAGCGCCGGGAGCTCCTACGAGCAGTACTTC.

This chain connects TRBV10-3 to TRBJ1-1; the D is unclear. This CDR3 has 13 residues. Trimming cost V 8 bases and J 6 bases, with 16 bases left between them. CDR1 is ENHRY and CDR2 is SYGVKD in the germline V gene. The CDR3 here is CAIAGREGAEAFF. As DNA, the CDR3 is TGTGCCATCGCAGGCCGTGAGGGCGCTGAAGCTTTCTTT.

This sequence joins TRBV9 and TRBJ2-5; no clear D gene. V lost 0 bases, J lost 5 bases, and 20 bases lay in between. Germline assignment: CDR1 SGDLS and CDR2 YYNGEE. The CDR3 loop spans 17 amino acids. CDR3 coding DNA: TGTGCCAGCAGCGTAGCTGTGGCAGGTTCAGGATCGGAGACCCAGTACTTC. Protein sequence: CASSVAVAGSGSETQYF.

The V gene is TRBV9, the J gene TRBJ2-1; 15 bases map to TRBD2. CDR3 length equals 16 residues. V lost 2 bases and J lost 6; bases outside the gene matches: 3. Per the germline V gene, CDR1 is SGDLS and CDR2 is YYNGEE. The CDR3 nucleotides read TGTGCCAGCAGCGTGGGACTAGCGGGGGGCCTCAATGAGCAGTTCTTC. Translating gives CASSVGLAGGLNEQFF. Full variable domain (outside the CDR3, taken from reference TRBV9 and TRBJ2-1): DSGVTQTPKHLITATGQRVTLRCSPRSGDLSVYWYQQSLDQGLQFLIQYYNGEERAKGNILERFSAQQFPDLHSELNLSSLELGDSALYFCASSVGLAGGLNEQFFGPGTRLTVL.

The CDR3 spells CASSLANDYNEQFF. CDR3 in DNA: TGCGCCAGCAGCTTGGCTAACGACTACAATGAGCAGTTCTTC. The rearrangement joins TRBV5-1 to TRBJ2-1; D not certain. Germline CDR1 reads SGHRS; CDR2 reads YFSETQ. The germline V and J ends were trimmed by 0 bases and 3 bases, with 7 bases remaining between them. This CDR3 is built from 14 residues.

The chain uses TRBV2 and TRBJ1-3; D not resolved. CDR1 is SNHLY, CDR2 FYNNEI, per germline. CDR3 size: 16 residues. V was pared by 4 bases and J by 0 bases, with 13 bases between. CDR3 sequence reads: CASSGVLYSSGNTIYF. CDR3 in DNA: TGTGCCAGCAGTGGCGTGCTCTACAGCTCTGGAAACACCATATATTTT.

The V gene is TRBV6-1, the J gene TRBJ2-1; D unresolved. V was shortened by 2 bases and J by 8 bases, with 4 bases between the two germline ends. This CDR3 is built from 11 residues. Germline assignment: CDR1 MNHNS and CDR2 SASEGT. The CDR3 spells CASSELYEQFF. DNA for the CDR3: TGTGCCAGCAGTGAACTGTATGAGCAGTTCTTC.

The chain links TRBV6-5 to TRBJ2-6; D remains unclear. CDR3 length: 14 amino acids. From germline, CDR1 is MNHEY and CDR2 SVGAGI. V was cut by 6 bases and J by 5 bases, with 11 bases left in between. CDR3: CASSSLARANVLTF. CDR3 coding DNA: TGTGCCAGCAGCTCCTTGGCCAGGGCCAACGTCCTGACTTTC.

The CDR3 DNA reads TGTGCCAGTAGTCGGTACAGGGGCGACGGGGAGCTGTTTTTT. This gives the protein CASSRYRGDGELFF. J is TRBJ2-2 and V is TRBV19; 7 positions match TRBD1. The CDR3 spans 14 residues. J gave up 7 bases and V 5 bases, and 7 bases lay outside the gene matches. CDR1 is LNHDA, CDR2 SQIVND, per germline (reference sequence).

The rearrangement links TRBV18 to TRBJ1-5, with D possibly being TRBD1 (6 bases). The CDR3 sequence is 14 residues long. With 3 bases removed from V and 4 bases from J, the gap between germline ends came to 10 bases. The germline CDR1 and CDR2 sequences are KGHSH and LQKENI. The CDR3, as DNA: TGTGCCAGCTCACCGGGACACCTGAATCAGCCCCAGCATTTT. It translates to CASSPGHLNQPQHF.

This clone was counted a single time. This chain uses TRBV7-9 with TRBJ1-2; no clear D gene. The length of the CDR3 is 13 residues. The germline V gene has CDR1 SEHNR and CDR2 FQNEAQ (reference sequence). Trimming left V 2 bases short and J 4 bases short, with 8 bases between. CDR3 coding DNA: TGTGCCAGCAGCTTATGGGAGTCCTATGGCTACACCTTC. Translated, it gives CASSLWESYGYTF.

In this sample, this clone turned up once. The chain recombines TRBV6-5 with TRBJ1-1, with a possible D match to TRBD1 (5 bases). With 5 bases removed from V and 4 bases from J, the gap between germline ends came to 14 bases. Germline V gives CDR1 MNHEY, CDR2 SVGAGI. This CDR3 has 14 residues. The CDR3 here is CASSALGQFTEAFF. CDR3 DNA: TGTGCCAGCAGTGCCCTTGGACAATTCACTGAAGCTTTCTTT.

The J gene is TRBJ2-3, the V gene TRBV4-3, with 7 bases identical to TRBD1. The trim removed 4 bases at V and 5 bases at J, leaving 18 bases unmatched. Germline-derived CDR1 and CDR2 are LGHNA and YSLEER. The length of the CDR3 is 18 residues. The CDR3 coding sequence is TGCGCCAGCAGCCCACATAAAAGAGAGGGGGCGCAGATAGATACGCAGTATTTT. This encodes CASSPHKREGAQIDTQYF.

The gene calls are TRBV7-6 and TRBJ2-2; 11 positions match TRBD2. In germline, CDR1 is SGHVS, CDR2 FNYEAQ. CDR3 length: 18 residues. After removal of 1 base from V and 5 bases from J, the junction contained 9 bases not matched to a gene. CDR3: CASSLVPQLAGDTGELFF. CDR3 nucleotides: TGTGCCAGCAGCTTAGTCCCTCAACTAGCGGGGGATACCGGGGAGCTGTTTTTT.

This sequence joins TRBV7-2 and TRBJ1-2; D call uncertain. Germline-derived CDR1 and CDR2 are SGHTA and FQGNSA. The V end was cut by 1 base, the J end by 5 bases, with 14 bases between. This CDR3 region has 15 residues. CDR3 nucleotides: TGTGCCAGCAGCTTAGTGGGTCAGAGCTTTTATGGCTACACCTTC. Translation: CASSLVGQSFYGYTF.